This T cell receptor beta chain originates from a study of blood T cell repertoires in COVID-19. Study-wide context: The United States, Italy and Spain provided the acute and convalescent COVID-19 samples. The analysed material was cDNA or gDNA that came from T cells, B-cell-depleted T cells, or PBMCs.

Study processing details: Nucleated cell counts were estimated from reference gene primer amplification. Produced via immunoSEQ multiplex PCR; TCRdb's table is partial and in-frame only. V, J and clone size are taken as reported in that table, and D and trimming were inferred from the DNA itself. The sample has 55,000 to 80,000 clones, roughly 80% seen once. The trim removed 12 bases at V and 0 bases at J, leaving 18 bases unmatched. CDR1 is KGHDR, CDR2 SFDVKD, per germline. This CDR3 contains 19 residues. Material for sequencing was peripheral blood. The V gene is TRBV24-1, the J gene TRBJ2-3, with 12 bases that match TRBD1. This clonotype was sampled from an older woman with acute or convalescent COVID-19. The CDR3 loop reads CASDSGQGATGGSTDTQYF. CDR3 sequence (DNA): TGTGCCTCAGATTCGGGACAGGGGGCAACGGGAGGGAGCACAGATACGCAGTATTTT.